This T cell receptor beta chain was sequenced in a study of type 1 and type 2 diabetes patients. In the study overall: Donors were type 1 diabetes, type 2 diabetes, or nondiabetic controls.

PCR was run on genomic DNA. The TCR beta CDR3 region was amplified using 30 forward and 13 reverse primers. From the multiplex PCR reads, TCRdb called clonotypes with MiXCR, one entry per CDR3 protein. This sample has fewer than 350,000 distinct CDR3 sequences; 40% to 50% occur once, and the top ten carry roughly 13%. V lost 8 bases and J 4 bases, leaving 14 bases between the germline ends. The CDR3 is 14 residues long. Germline V gene lookup returns CDR1 LNHDA and CDR2 SQIVND (reference sequence). The sequenced material came from peripheral blood mononuclear cells (PBMCs). The clonotype originates from a man between 18 and 29 years old with type 2 diabetes. The chain couples TRBV19 to TRBJ2-2; possibly TRBD1 for D (7 bases). CDR3 DNA: TGTGCCAGTTCCAGGGGGGCGAGCACCGGGGAGCTGTTTTTT. Translated: CASSRGASTGELFF.